Following are 29 T cell receptor beta chains from one sample sequenced in a study of cytomegalovirus exposure and HLA in healthy donors. The PCR ran on 60 Vbeta and 13 Jbeta primers. Sequenced by immunoSEQ multiplex PCR; TCRdb stores in-frame clones only, minus some. This sample carries around 160,000 clones, roughly 80% of them seen once, and the ten largest clones take roughly 6.7%. The sequencing sample was made of PBMCs. The receptor source for this set is a woman between 40 and 55 years old in good health and CMV-seropositive.

The rearrangement links TRBV5-1 to TRBJ2-1, with TRBD1 matching 7 bases. Per the germline V gene, CDR1 is SGHRS and CDR2 is YFSETQ. V lost 4 bases and J lost 2; bases outside the gene matches: 12. The CDR3 is 17 residues long. The CDR3 region has the DNA TGCGCCAGCAGCCCCACGGTCGGGACAGTACCCTACAATGAGCAGTTCTTC. Encoded protein: CASSPTVGTVPYNEQFF.

This rearrangement joins TRBV6-1 to TRBJ2-7; tentative D call: TRBD2 (6 bases). Germline assignment: CDR1 MNHNS and CDR2 SASEGT. This CDR3 comprises 16 residues. Trimming shortened V by 2 bases and J by 2 bases, and 16 bases separated the two germline ends. In DNA form, the CDR3 reads TGTGCCAGCAGTGAAAACGCGGGGATGGTCCCCTACGAGCAGTACTTC. Protein product: CASSENAGMVPYEQYF.

The chain employs TRBV30 and TRBJ1-4, with D perhaps matching TRBD1 (6 bases). CDR3 length equals 13 residues. In germline, CDR1 is GTSNPN, CDR2 SVGIG (reference sequence). V lost 5 bases to trimming and J lost 3 bases, with 10 bases between them. CDR3 nucleotide sequence: TGTGCCTGGCGCAGGGGCCCTAATGAAAAACTGTTTTTT. Translated, it gives CAWRRGPNEKLFF.

This chain uses TRBV9 with TRBJ2-7; the match to TRBD1 covers 9 bases. From germline, CDR1 is SGDLS and CDR2 YYNGEE. The junction had 15 bases not matched to a gene; V was cut back by 3 bases and J by 5 bases. The CDR3 is made up of 17 amino acids. In nucleotides, the CDR3 is TGTGCCAGCAGCGGAAGAGGTGCCGGGACAGGGACTCACGAGCAGTACTTC. Amino acid sequence: CASSGRGAGTGTHEQYF.

This chain connects TRBV11-1 to TRBJ2-5; 12 nucleotides align to TRBD2. Judging by the DNA end, TRBJ2-7 fits better; the J call may be wrong. Germline lookup yields CDR1 SGHAT and CDR2 FQDESV (reference sequence). The CDR3 is 16 residues long. The CDR3 nucleotides are TGTGCCAGCAGCTCGGTGACTAGCGGGGGAGCCTACGAGCAGTACTTC. Its protein is CASSSVTSGGAYEQYF.

This chain links TRBV4-1 with TRBJ1-4; 7 nucleotides line up with TRBD1. The CDR3 contains 16 residues. Germline CDR1 is MGHRA and CDR2 is YSYEKL. The trim removed 0 bases at V and 5 bases at J, leaving 6 bases unmatched. The chain's CDR3 is CASSQDVTGMNEKLFF. CDR3 DNA: TGCGCCAGCAGCCAAGATGTGACAGGGATGAATGAAAAACTGTTTTTT.

This chain links TRBV15 with TRBJ2-2, with D tentatively TRBD1 (5 bases). The V gene lost 5 bases and the J gene lost 2 bases, with 9 bases spanning the gap. Germline V gene lookup returns CDR1 LNHNV and CDR2 YYDKDF (reference sequence). This CDR3 is 14 amino acids long. The CDR3 nucleotides are TGTGCCACCAGCTGGGGCCCCAACACCGGGGAGCTGTTTTTT. Its translation is CATSWGPNTGELFF.

This clone was observed once. The chain uses TRBV29-1 and TRBJ2-7; D is perhaps TRBD2 (5 bases). V dropped 2 bases and J dropped 3 bases, with 8 bases sitting between them. The CDR3 length is 12 residues. Germline CDR1 SQVTM, CDR2 ANQGSEA. DNA of the CDR3: TGCAGCGTTGAATTGGGAGACTACGAGCAGTACTTC. Protein sequence: CSVELGDYEQYF.

V and J are TRBV30 and TRBJ1-4; 9 positions agree with TRBD1. Germline loops: CDR1 GTSNPN, CDR2 SVGIG (reference sequence). The CDR3 covers 16 residues. The J segment lost 7 bases and the V segment lost 1 base, leaving 10 bases of the junction unmatched. This CDR3 reads CAWSAIPGQGGEKLFF. As DNA, the CDR3 is TGTGCCTGGAGTGCCATTCCGGGACAGGGTGGTGAAAAACTGTTTTTT.

The genes are TRBV7-6 and TRBJ2-1, with 8 nucleotides matching TRBD1. This CDR3 comprises 14 residues. Germline V lookup: CDR1 SGHVS, CDR2 FNYEAQ. Trimming removed 5 bases from V and 8 bases from J; junction bases left unmatched: 8. The CDR3 loop is CASSVDRVVDEQFF. In DNA, the CDR3 is TGTGCCAGCAGCGTGGACAGGGTGGTGGATGAGCAGTTCTTC. The variable domain in full, completed from reference TRBV7-6 and TRBJ2-1, reads GAGVSQSPRYKVTKRGQDVALRCDPISGHVSLYWYRQALGQGPEFLTYFNYEAQQDKSGLPNDRFSAERPEGSISTLTIQRTEQRDSAMYRCASSVDRVVDEQFFGPGTRLTVL.

The chain couples TRBV14 to TRBJ1-1; D remains unclear. Germline assignment: CDR1 SGHDN and CDR2 FVKESK. CDR3 length equals 14 residues. Trimming removed 2 bases from V and 0 bases from J, with 7 bases in between. In DNA form, the CDR3 reads TGTGCCAGCAGCCAAAACACAGTGAACACTGAAGCTTTCTTT. This codes for CASSQNTVNTEAFF.

The chain recombines TRBV5-5 with TRBJ1-5; D unresolved. Germline CDR1 is SGHKS and CDR2 is YYEKEE (reference sequence). This CDR3 has 14 residues. V dropped 0 bases and J dropped 3 bases, with 7 bases sitting between them. CDR3 nucleotide sequence: TGTGCCAGCAGCTTGGGCGGCATCAATCAGCCCCAGCATTTT. Amino acid sequence: CASSLGGINQPQHF.

This clone was seen many times. This chain joins TRBV4-1 and TRBJ1-5; the D gene is possibly TRBD1 (5 bases). The CDR3 consists of 15 residues. Trimming took off 1 base at V and 5 bases at J, with 12 bases between the two ends. The germline V gene has CDR1 MGHRA and CDR2 YSYEKL. CDR3 coding DNA: TGCGCCAGCAGCCAAGGGACATTACTTTATCAGCCCCAGCATTTT. Translated, it gives CASSQGTLLYQPQHF.

The chain uses TRBV5-4 and TRBJ1-1; possible D gene TRBD1, 5 bases. V lost 0 bases and J lost 1, with 10 bases in between. The CDR3 contains 15 residues. Germline lookup yields CDR1 SGHNT and CDR2 YYREEE (reference sequence). The CDR3 here is CASSLGQLSNTEAFF. CDR3 DNA sequence: TGTGCCAGCAGCTTGGGACAGTTATCGAACACTGAAGCTTTCTTT.

The CDR3: CASRGVGFNSPLHF. DNA of the CDR3: TGTGCCAGCAGAGGGGTGGGATTTAATTCACCCCTCCACTTT. The gene calls are TRBV9 and TRBJ1-6; TRBD1 might be the D (5 bases). The CDR3 spans 14 residues. Trimming cost V 5 bases and J 6 bases, with 12 bases left between them. CDR1 SGDLS and CDR2 YYNGEE come from the germline V gene. The full variable domain, its missing parts supplied by reference TRBV9 and TRBJ1-6, is DSGVTQTPKHLITATGQRVTLRCSPRSGDLSVYWYQQSLDQGLQFLIQYYNGEERAKGNILERFSAQQFPDLHSELNLSSLELGDSALYFCASRGVGFNSPLHFGNGTRLTVT.

The V gene is TRBV7-6, the J gene TRBJ2-3, with 8 positions matching TRBD2. The germline V gene has CDR1 SGHVS and CDR2 FNYEAQ. The CDR3 is 15 residues long. J gave up 2 bases and V 3 bases, and 4 bases lay outside the gene matches. The CDR3 nucleotides are TGTGCCAGCAGCTTGTTGCGGGGGGACACAGATACGCAGTATTTT. Amino acids: CASSLLRGDTDTQYF.

This rearrangement joins TRBV5-1 to TRBJ2-7; 8 bases agree with TRBD2. This CDR3 is built from 15 residues. The trim removed 0 bases at V and 7 bases at J, leaving 9 bases unmatched. Germline V gives CDR1 SGHRS, CDR2 YFSETQ. As DNA, the CDR3 is TGCGCCAGCAGCTTGGAATTAGCGGGGATGAATGAGCAGTACTTC. It encodes CASSLELAGMNEQYF.

This clone has more than one count but fewer than ten. This chain joins TRBV7-9 and TRBJ1-1; D is perhaps TRBD1 (6 bases). V was cut by 0 bases and J by 1 base, with 9 bases left in between. Germline V gene data show CDR1 as SEHNR and CDR2 as FQNEAQ (reference sequence). The CDR3 is 15 amino acids. The CDR3 region is CASSLAGTTNTEAFF. The CDR3 DNA reads TGTGCCAGCAGCTTAGCGGGGACAACGAACACTGAAGCTTTCTTT.

The V call is TRBV11-2, the J call TRBJ1-6; D perhaps matches TRBD1 (5 bases). The CDR3 spans 15 residues. Trimming took 1 base from V and 6 from J, leaving 10 bases between them. Germline CDR1 SGHAT, CDR2 FQNNGV. The CDR3: CASSLGQPPNSPLHF. CDR3 sequence (DNA): TGTGCCAGCAGCTTAGGACAGCCACCTAATTCACCCCTCCACTTT.

DNA of the CDR3: TGTGCCAGTAGTATAGGGGACAGGGGCCGCTACACCTTC. This sequence encodes CASSIGDRGRYTF. The chain uses TRBV19 and TRBJ1-2; TRBD1 aligns across 10 bases. CDR3 length equals 13 residues. Germline CDR1 is LNHDA and CDR2 is SQIVND (reference sequence). V lost 1 base and J lost 9; bases outside the gene matches: 2.

The CDR3 DNA reads TGTGCCAACCTTGAACGGGACAGGGGGCCGGATACGCAGTATTTT. As protein: CANLERDRGPDTQYF. V is TRBV7-2 and J is TRBJ2-3; TRBD1 matches 12 bases. Germline CDR1 and CDR2: SGHTA and FQGNSA. The CDR3 runs to 15 residues. V lost 10 bases to trimming and J lost 6 bases; unmatched junction nucleotides: 11.

The chain carries TRBV5-1 and TRBJ2-6; tentatively, D is TRBD2 (6 bases). Germline V gene lookup returns CDR1 SGHRS and CDR2 YFSETQ. This CDR3 region has 17 residues. Trimming took 0 bases from V and 4 from J, leaving 14 bases between them. The CDR3 DNA reads as TGCGCCAGCAGCTTGGGGGATAGCGGTGCAGGGGCCAACGTCCTGACTTTC. Translation: CASSLGDSGAGANVLTF.

This clone was picked up a small number of times. Within the sample, other DNA sequences also encode this same CDR3. The chain carries TRBV2 and TRBJ1-1; TRBD1 matches 9 bases. The CDR3 consists of 14 residues. Losses at the gene ends were 6 bases for V and 3 bases for J; bases not matched to a gene: 5. Germline lookup yields CDR1 SNHLY and CDR2 FYNNEI. CDR3 DNA sequence: TGTGCCAGCAGCTCCGACAGGGGGTACACTGAAGCTTTCTTT. Amino acids: CASSSDRGYTEAFF.

The chain is built from TRBV5-1 and TRBJ2-1; possibly TRBD2 for D (6 bases). CDR1 SGHRS and CDR2 YFSETQ come from the germline V gene. The CDR3 is made up of 17 amino acids. Trimming left V 4 bases short and J 0 bases short, with 17 bases between. For the CDR3, the DNA is TGCGCCAGCAGCGCCGGGGGTACCGCGAGCTCCTACAATGAGCAGTTCTTC. It codes for CASSAGGTASSYNEQFF.

The gene calls are TRBV7-9 and TRBJ1-4, with a possible D match to TRBD1 (5 bases). V was shortened by 5 bases and J by 4 bases, with 14 bases between the two germline ends. The germline V gene encodes CDR1 SEHNR and CDR2 FQNEAQ (reference sequence). The CDR3 runs 15 residues. CDR3 region: CASSTPDRRNEKLFF. CDR3 in DNA: TGTGCCAGCAGCACCCCCGACAGACGTAATGAAAAACTGTTTTTT.

In this sample, this clone turned up a few times. The rearrangement links TRBV19 to TRBJ2-1, with 10 bases fitting TRBD2. Trimming at V came to 7 bases and at J to 8 bases, leaving 8 bases not matched to a gene. The CDR3 runs to 14 residues. CDR1 LNHDA and CDR2 SQIVND come from the germline V gene (reference sequence). CDR3 DNA sequence: TGTGCCAGTAAAATTAGCGGGGGGTCTTATGAGCAGTTCTTC. Residues: CASKISGGSYEQFF.

This chain uses TRBV30 with TRBJ2-5; 10 positions match TRBD2. The V and J ends lost 0 bases and 8 bases, in that order; junction bases with no gene match: 6. CDR1 is GTSNPN, CDR2 SVGIG, per germline (reference sequence). The CDR3 spans 14 residues. The CDR3 nucleotides are TGTGCCTGGAGTGTAGAAGCGGGGGGGTCCACCCAGTACTTC. Protein sequence: CAWSVEAGGSTQYF.

This clone was detected only once. The J gene is TRBJ2-1, the V gene TRBV7-9, with 7 bases lining up with TRBD1. The V segment lost 3 bases and the J segment 7 bases; nucleotides outside the gene matches: 0. This CDR3 is 12 amino acids long. Germline CDR1 is SEHNR and CDR2 is FQNEAQ (reference sequence). In DNA form, the CDR3 reads TGTGCCAGCAGCTTGACAGGGAATGAGCAGTTCTTC. Translation: CASSLTGNEQFF.

V and J are TRBV9 and TRBJ1-2; tentatively, D is TRBD1 (5 bases). The CDR3 is 12 amino acids. CDR1 and CDR2 (germline): SGDLS, YYNGEE. V was clipped by 4 bases and J by 8 bases, with 12 bases between them. CDR3 sequence reads: CASSSPGKGYTF. CDR3 sequence (DNA): TGTGCCAGCAGCTCTCCAGGGAAAGGCTACACCTTC.